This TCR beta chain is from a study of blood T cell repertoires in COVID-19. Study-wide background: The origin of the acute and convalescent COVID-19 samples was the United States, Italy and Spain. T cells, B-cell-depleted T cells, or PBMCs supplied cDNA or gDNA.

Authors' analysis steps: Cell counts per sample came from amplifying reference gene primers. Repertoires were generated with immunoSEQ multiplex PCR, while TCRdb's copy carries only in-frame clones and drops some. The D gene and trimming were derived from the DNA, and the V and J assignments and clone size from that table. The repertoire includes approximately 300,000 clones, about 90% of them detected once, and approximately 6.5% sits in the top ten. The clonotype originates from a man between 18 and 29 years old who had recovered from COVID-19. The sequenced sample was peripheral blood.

CDR3 amino acids: CASSQGTGRNQPQHF. Written as DNA, the CDR3 is TGTGCCAGCAGCCAAGGGACAGGCCGCAATCAGCCCCAGCATTTT. The chain uses TRBV7-2 and TRBJ1-5; TRBD1 matches 8 bases. CDR1 is SGHTA and CDR2 is FQGNSA in the germline V gene. V gave up 5 bases and J gave up 2 bases; unmatched junction bases: 5. The CDR3 sequence is 15 residues long.